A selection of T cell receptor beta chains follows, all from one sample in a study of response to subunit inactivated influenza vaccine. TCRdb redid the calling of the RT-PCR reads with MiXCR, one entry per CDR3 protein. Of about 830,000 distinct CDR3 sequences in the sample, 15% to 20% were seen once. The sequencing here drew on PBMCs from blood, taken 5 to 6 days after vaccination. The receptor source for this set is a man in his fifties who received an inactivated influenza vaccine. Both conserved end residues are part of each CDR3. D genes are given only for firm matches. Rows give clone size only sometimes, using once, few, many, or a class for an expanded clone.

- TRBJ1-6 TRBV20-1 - CSADGQSYNSPLHF TGCAGTGCTGACGGACAGTCCTATAATTCACCCCTCCACTTT
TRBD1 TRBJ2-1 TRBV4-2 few CARAGTGVTPVSNEQFF TGTGCCAGGGCCGGGACAGGGGTTACCCCAGTGAGCAATGAGCAGTTCTTC
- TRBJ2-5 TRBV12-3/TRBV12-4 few CASSLVLSVETQYF TGTGCCAGCAGTTTAGTCCTTTCCGTAGAGACCCAGTACTTC
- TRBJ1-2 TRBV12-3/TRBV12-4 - CASSLTRRVHNYGYTF TGTGCCAGCAGTTTGACCAGGCGGGTCCATAACTATGGCTACACCTTC
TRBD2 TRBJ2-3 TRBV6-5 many CASSYSGLAGGTDTQYF TGTGCCAGCAGTTACTCCGGACTAGCGGGTGGTACAGATACGCAGTATTTT
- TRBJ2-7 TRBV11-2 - CASSLSDDSYEQYF TGTGCCAGCAGCTTATCCGACGACTCCTACGAGCAGTACTTC
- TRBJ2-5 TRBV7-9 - CASSLVGQSETQYF TGTGCCAGCAGCTTAGTTGGACAGTCAGAGACCCAGTACTTC
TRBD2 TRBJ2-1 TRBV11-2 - CASSLFPSGRGGSGNEQFF TGTGCCAGCAGCTTATTTCCTAGCGGGAGGGGGGGCTCCGGCAATGAGCAGTTCTTC
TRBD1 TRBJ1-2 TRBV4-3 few CASSQETGGFGYTF TGCGCCAGCAGCCAAGAGACAGGGGGCTTTGGCTACACCTTC
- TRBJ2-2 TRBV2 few CASNPGDTGELFF TGTGCCAGCAACCCAGGGGACACCGGGGAGCTGTTTTTT
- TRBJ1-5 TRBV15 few CATSREKGPQHF TGTGCCACCAGCAGAGAAAAGGGGCCCCAGCATTTT
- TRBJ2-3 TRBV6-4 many CASSDSGADTQYF TGTGCCAGCAGTGACTCGGGGGCGGATACGCAGTATTTT
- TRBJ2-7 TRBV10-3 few CAISVKGVHEQYF TGTGCCATCAGTGTGAAGGGGGTCCACGAGCAGTACTTC
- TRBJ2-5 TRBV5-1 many CASLNRGEETQYF TGCGCCAGCCTGAATCGGGGAGAGGAGACCCAGTACTTC
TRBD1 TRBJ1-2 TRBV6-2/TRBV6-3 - CASSYLTGQGNYGYTF TGTGCCAGCAGTTACCTGACGGGACAGGGGAACTATGGCTACACCTTC
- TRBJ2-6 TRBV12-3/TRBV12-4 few CASSLARGTGANVLTF TGTGCCAGCAGTTTGGCCAGGGGAACGGGGGCCAACGTCCTGACTTTC
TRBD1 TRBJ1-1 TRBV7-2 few CASSQGQGFEAFF TGTGCCAGCAGCCAAGGACAGGGATTTGAAGCTTTCTTT
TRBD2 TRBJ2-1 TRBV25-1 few CASSELGQRTSGSYNEQFF TGTGCCAGCAGTGAATTGGGGCAGCGTACTAGCGGGAGTTACAATGAGCAGTTCTTC
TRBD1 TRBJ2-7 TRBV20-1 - CSAQTGVTYEQYF TGCAGTGCACAGACAGGGGTAACCTACGAGCAGTACTTC